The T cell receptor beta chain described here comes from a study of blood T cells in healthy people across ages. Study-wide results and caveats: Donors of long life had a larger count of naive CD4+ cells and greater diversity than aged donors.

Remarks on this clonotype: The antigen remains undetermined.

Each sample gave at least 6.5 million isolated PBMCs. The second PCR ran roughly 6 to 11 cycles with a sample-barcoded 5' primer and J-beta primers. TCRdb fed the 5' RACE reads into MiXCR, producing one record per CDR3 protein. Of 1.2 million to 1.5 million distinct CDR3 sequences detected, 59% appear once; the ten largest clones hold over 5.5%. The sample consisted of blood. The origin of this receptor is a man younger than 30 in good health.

The CDR3 here is CSALLREQYF. The CDR3 nucleotides read TGCAGTGCGTTACTACGGGAGCAGTACTTC. This chain links TRBV20-1 with TRBJ2-7; D unresolved. Germline CDR1 and CDR2: DFQATT and SNEGSKA (reference sequence). The ends were cut back, 6 bases at V and 7 bases at J, with 10 bases in the middle. The CDR3 length is 10 residues.